This T cell receptor (beta chain) was documented in a study of T cells after yellow fever vaccination (dated by TCRdb to between 2018 and 2021). For the wider study: The SMART-Seq v4 Ultra Low Input RNA kit was used to prepare libraries from fractions with low cell numbers. Blood samples were taken at several timepoints before and after primary and secondary immunization, and bulk PBMC replicates and cell subsets were isolated. Two healthy male donors, one aged 18 to 29 and one aged 30 to 40 years, made up the cohort. To follow T-cell clones before and after primary and booster YFV17D yellow fever vaccination, bulk TCR alpha and beta repertoires were sequenced over time.

Overall results and qualifications from the work: Most clones expanded after primary vaccination were re-detected after the booster (96% of CD4 and around 88% of CD8), suggesting broad memory maintenance. A small fraction of clonotypes showed up in both the CD4 and CD8 compartments, probably as a result of convergent recombination. The secondary T-cell response was found to be weaker but faster than the primary response, with a peak reached on day 5 rather than on day 15. Because abundant contaminating clonotypes from the bulk population could be contained in FACS-sorted repertoires, computational filtering was required. Only a couple of donors were included in the study, so the extent to which the findings can be generalized is limited.

In the case of this clonotype: Its recognized antigen is unknown. The record has no base qualities; no much larger clone is one base away.

Taken from cysteine to phenylalanine, the CDR3 has 17 residues. Only the CDR3 part of the read is kept: 51 bases, read in frame from the first base. V and J are truncated by 5 bases and 1 base respectively, leaving an intervening sequence of 15 bases. The label giving this sample's treatment or condition can be read as: live attenuated yellow fever vaccine strain. At every blood-draw timepoint, two biological replicates of bulk PBMCs were collected. A standard Ficoll-Paque protocol was used to isolate PBMCs from peripheral blood. RNA was extracted with TriZol from bulk PBMCs, CD4 and CD8 fractions, and dextramer-positive and dextramer-negative fractions. Sequencing took place on an Illumina NovaSeq 6000. TCR cDNA was made using 5'RACE template switching, a step that added a universal primer site and unique molecular identifiers. Priming for cDNA synthesis came from both the TCR alpha and TCR beta constant segments. Library amplification used two PCR steps, and the second PCR step added sample barcodes and sequencing adapters. Libraries were sequenced on Illumina HiSeq 2500 (2x100 bp) or NovaSeq (2x150 bp). As for the authors' bioinformatics: MIGEC was used to demultiplex reads and collapse the reads into UMI consensus sequences, and MiXCR was used for V(D)J alignment. Vaccine-responding clonotypes were identified with edgeR using replicate PBMC samples, with FDR below 0.01 and a log2 fold change above 5 up to day 15 being required. Each bulk clonotype was labeled CD4 or CD8 based on which sequenced repertoire, CD4 or CD8, contained the clonotype at higher abundance. TCRdb itself trimmed the public reads at Q25 with fastp, ran MiXCR and retained productive beta chains. CDR3 protein sequences are deduplicated, and each keeps its most common genes and DNA. None of the V and J calls come from the authors' own analysis; TCRdb made them. The sample table shows a few hundred thousand distinct CDR3 sequences, and over 3% are seen once. The ten biggest clones cover under 20% of the sample.

Source: PBMCs, taken 15 days after the yellow fever booster vaccination. This clonotype was sampled from a man younger than 30 who received the YFV17D yellow fever vaccine. The rearrangement combines TRBV12-3 or TRBV12-4 with TRBJ2-6, with the D gene not confidently named. The CDR3 corresponds to CASSNPELTSGANVLTF. The base sequence is TGTGCCAGCAGTAACCCAGAGCTAACTTCTGGGGCCAACGTCCTGACTTTC.